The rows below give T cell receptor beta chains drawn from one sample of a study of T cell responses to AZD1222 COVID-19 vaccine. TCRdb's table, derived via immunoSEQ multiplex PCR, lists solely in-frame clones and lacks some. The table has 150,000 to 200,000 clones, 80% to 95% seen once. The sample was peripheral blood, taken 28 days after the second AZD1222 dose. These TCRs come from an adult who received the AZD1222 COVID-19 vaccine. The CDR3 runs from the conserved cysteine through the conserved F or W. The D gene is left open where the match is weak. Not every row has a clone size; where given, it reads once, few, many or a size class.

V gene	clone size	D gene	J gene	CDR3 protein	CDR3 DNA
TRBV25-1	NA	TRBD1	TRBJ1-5	CASSGPPGQGDQPQHF	TGTGCCAGCAGTGGACCTCCGGGACAGGGCGACCAGCCCCAGCATTTT
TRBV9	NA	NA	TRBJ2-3	CASSVGGSSTDTQYF	TGTGCCAGCAGCGTAGGCGGGTCTAGCACAGATACGCAGTATTTT
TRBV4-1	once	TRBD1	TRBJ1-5	CASSQATGGRTQPQHF	TGCGCCAGCAGCCAAGCCACAGGGGGACGTACTCAGCCCCAGCATTTT
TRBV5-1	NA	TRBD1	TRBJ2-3	CASSLTGGWADTQYF	TGCGCCAGCAGCTTAACAGGGGGATGGGCAGATACGCAGTATTTT
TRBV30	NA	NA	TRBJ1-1	CAWSVRGAEAFF	TGTGCCTGGAGTGTACGTGGGGCTGAAGCTTTCTTT
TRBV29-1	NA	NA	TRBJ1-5	CSVLTLGQPQHF	TGCAGCGTCCTTACCCTGGGTCAGCCCCAGCATTTT
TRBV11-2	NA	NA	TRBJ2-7	CASSPQTGSREQYF	TGTGCCAGCAGCCCCCAGACGGGATCTCGCGAGCAGTACTTC
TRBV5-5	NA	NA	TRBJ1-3	CASSGLGGSGNTIYF	TGTGCCAGCAGTGGCCTGGGGGGATCCGGAAACACCATATATTTT
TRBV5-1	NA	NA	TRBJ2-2	CASSLSLAGGELFF	TGCGCCAGCAGCTTGTCCCTAGCTGGCGGGGAGCTGTTTTTT
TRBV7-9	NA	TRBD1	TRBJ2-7	CASSVGQGGTEQYF	TGTGCCAGCAGCGTAGGACAGGGGGGCACCGAGCAGTACTTC
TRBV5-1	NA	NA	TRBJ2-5	CASSLGGGPQETQYF	TGCGCCAGCAGCTTGGGTGGAGGCCCACAAGAGACCCAGTACTTC
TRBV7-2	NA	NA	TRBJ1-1	CASSAGLNTEAFF	TGTGCCAGCAGCGCCGGACTGAACACTGAAGCTTTCTTT
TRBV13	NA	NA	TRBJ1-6	CASSWRTRGAGSPLHF	TGTGCCAGCAGCTGGCGGACAAGGGGCGCGGGATCACCCCTCCACTTT
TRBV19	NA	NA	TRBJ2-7	CASSIGEGTYEQYF	TGTGCCAGTAGTATCGGGGAAGGGACCTACGAGCAGTACTTC
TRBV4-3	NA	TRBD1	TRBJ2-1	CASSSDRDSYNEQFF	TGCGCCAGCAGCTCCGACAGGGACTCCTACAATGAGCAGTTCTTC
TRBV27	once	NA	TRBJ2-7	CASSPRGIYEQYF	TGTGCCAGCAGCCCCCGTGGTATCTACGAGCAGTACTTC
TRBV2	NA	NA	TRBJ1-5	CASREDPGRGQQPQHF	TGTGCCAGCAGGGAGGATCCGGGTAGGGGCCAACAGCCCCAGCATTTT
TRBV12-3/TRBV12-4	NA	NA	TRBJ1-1	CASKVGATEAFF	TGTGCCAGCAAAGTAGGGGCCACTGAAGCTTTCTTT
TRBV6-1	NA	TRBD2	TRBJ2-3	CASSEAREGLRRADTQYF	TGTGCCAGCAGTGAAGCGCGGGAGGGCCTTAGGCGGGCAGATACGCAGTATTTT
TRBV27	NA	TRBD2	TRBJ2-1	CASSPGLAGIFEQFF	TGTGCCAGCAGTCCGGGACTAGCGGGAATATTTGAGCAGTTCTTC
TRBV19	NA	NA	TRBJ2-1	CASTNSRASGRYNEQFF	TGTGCCAGTACCAATAGTAGGGCCAGCGGTCGGTACAATGAGCAGTTCTTC
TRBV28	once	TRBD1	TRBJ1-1	CASSQGALNTEAFF	TGTGCCAGCAGCCAGGGGGCATTGAACACTGAAGCTTTCTTT
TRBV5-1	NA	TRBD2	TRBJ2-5	CASSSGLAGEETQYF	TGCGCCAGCAGCTCGGGACTAGCGGGGGAAGAGACCCAGTACTTC
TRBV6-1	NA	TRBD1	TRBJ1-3	CASSVRQGKVGNTIYF	TGTGCCAGCAGTGTCCGACAGGGGAAGGTTGGAAACACCATATATTTT
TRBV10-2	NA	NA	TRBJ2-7	CASRMAYEQYF	TGCGCCAGCAGAATGGCCTACGAGCAGTACTTC
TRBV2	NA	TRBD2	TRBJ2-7	CAITEDLAGAYEQYF	TGTGCCATCACAGAAGATCTAGCGGGAGCCTACGAGCAGTACTTC
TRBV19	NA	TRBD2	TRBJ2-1	CASGLAGGNEQFF	TGTGCCAGTGGGCTAGCGGGAGGCAATGAGCAGTTCTTC
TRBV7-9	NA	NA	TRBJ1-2	CASSLSLGDYGYTF	TGTGCCAGCAGCTTATCTCTGGGCGACTATGGCTACACCTTC
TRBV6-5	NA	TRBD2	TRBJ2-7	CASKPPGGRAYEQYF	TGTGCCAGCAAGCCCCCCGGGGGGAGGGCCTACGAGCAGTACTTC
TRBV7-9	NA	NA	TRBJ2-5	CASSLIQGIRETQYF	TGTGCCAGCAGCCTTATACAGGGAATTCGAGAGACCCAGTACTTC
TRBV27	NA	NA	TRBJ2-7	CASSLRDRSSYEQYF	TGTGCCAGCAGCCTGAGGGACCGAAGCTCCTACGAGCAGTACTTC
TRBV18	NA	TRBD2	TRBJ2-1	CASSPRSGGYNEQFF	TGTGCCAGCTCCCCGAGAAGCGGGGGGTACAATGAGCAGTTCTTC
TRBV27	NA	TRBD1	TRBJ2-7	CASSLSHPGTGGYEQYF	TGTGCCAGCAGTTTATCGCATCCCGGGACAGGGGGCTACGAGCAGTACTTC
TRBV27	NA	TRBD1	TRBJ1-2	CATKAVTPGQFFYGYTF	TGTGCCACCAAAGCGGTGACTCCGGGACAGTTTTTCTATGGCTACACCTTC
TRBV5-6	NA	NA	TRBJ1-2	CASSLSYGYTF	TGTGCCAGCAGCTTGTCCTATGGCTACACCTTC
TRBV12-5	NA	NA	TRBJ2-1	CASARLGGEQFF	TGTGCTAGTGCCCGCCTGGGGGGCGAGCAGTTCTTC
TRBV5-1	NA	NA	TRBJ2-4	CASSLEEAKNIQYF	TGCGCCAGCAGCTTGGAGGAAGCCAAAAACATTCAGTACTTC
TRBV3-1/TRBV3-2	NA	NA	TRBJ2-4	CASSLGGERTLPYF	TGTGCCAGCAGCCTGGGGGGAGAGAGGACACTACCGTACTTC
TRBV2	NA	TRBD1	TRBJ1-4	CASSSGQLTTNEKLFF	TGTGCCAGCAGTTCGGGACAGCTTACAACTAATGAAAAACTGTTTTTT